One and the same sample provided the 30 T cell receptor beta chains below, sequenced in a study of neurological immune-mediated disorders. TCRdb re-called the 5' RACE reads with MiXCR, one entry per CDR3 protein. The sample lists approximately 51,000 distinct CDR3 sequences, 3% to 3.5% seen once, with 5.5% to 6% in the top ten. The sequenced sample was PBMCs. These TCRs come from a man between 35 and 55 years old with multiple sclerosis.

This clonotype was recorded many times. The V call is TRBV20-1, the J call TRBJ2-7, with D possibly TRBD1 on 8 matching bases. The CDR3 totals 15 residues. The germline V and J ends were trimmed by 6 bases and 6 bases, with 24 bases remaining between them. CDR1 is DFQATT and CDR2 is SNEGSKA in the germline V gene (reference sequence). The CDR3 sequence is CSAGQRQGRGGEQYF. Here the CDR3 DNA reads TGCAGTGCCGGGCAGCGACAGGGGAGGGGAGGCGAGCAGTACTTC.

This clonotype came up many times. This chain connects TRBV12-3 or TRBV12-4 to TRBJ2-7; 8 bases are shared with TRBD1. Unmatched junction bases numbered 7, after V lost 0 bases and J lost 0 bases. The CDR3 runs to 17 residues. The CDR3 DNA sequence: TGTGCCAGCAGTTTAGCGCAGGGGGCAGGGATCTCCTACGAGCAGTACTTC. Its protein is CASSLAQGAGISYEQYF.

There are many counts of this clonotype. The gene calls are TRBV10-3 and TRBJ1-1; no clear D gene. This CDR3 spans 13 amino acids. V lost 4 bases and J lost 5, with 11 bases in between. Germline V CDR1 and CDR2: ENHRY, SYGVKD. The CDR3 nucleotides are TGTGCCATCAGTGGATACGCTATAACTGAAGCTTTCTTT. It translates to CAISGYAITEAFF.

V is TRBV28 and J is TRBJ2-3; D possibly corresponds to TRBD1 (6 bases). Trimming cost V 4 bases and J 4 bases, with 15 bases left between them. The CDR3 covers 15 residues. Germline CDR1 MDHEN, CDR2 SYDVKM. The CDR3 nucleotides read TGTGCCAGCAGTTCCTCAGCCGCAGGGGCAGATACGCAGTATTTT. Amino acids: CASSSSAAGADTQYF. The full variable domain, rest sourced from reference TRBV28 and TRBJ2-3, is DVKVTQSSRYLVKRTGEKVFLECVQDMDHENMFWYRQDPGLGLRLIYFSYDVKMKEKGDIPEGYSVSREKKERFSLILESASTNQTSMYLCASSSSAAGADTQYFGPGTRLTVL.

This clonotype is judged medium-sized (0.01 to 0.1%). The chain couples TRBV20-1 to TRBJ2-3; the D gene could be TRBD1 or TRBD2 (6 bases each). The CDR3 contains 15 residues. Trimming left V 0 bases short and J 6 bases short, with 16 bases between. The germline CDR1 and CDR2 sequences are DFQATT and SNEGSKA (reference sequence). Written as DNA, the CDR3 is TGCAGTGCTAGAGATTTGGGGGGCCGGTTGGATACGCAGTATTTT. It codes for CSARDLGGRLDTQYF.

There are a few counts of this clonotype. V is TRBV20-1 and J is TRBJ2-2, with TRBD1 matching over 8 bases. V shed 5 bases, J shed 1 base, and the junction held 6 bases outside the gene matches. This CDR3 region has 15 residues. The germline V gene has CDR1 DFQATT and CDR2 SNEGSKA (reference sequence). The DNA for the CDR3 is TGCAGTGCTGAGCCGGGACAGGAGAACACCGGGGAGCTGTTTTTT. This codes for CSAEPGQENTGELFF.

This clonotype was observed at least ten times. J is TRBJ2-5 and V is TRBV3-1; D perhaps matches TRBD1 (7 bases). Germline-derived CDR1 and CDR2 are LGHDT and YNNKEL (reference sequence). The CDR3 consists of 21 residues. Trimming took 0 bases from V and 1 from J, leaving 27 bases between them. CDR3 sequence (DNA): TGTGCCAGCAGCCAAGAGGGACCCCAGGAGGGGGCCGGGACCATCCAAGAGACCCAGTACTTC. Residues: CASSQEGPQEGAGTIQETQYF.

CDR3 bases: TGCGCCAGCAGTGAGTCCCCGGGACAGGGTCCAGATACGCAGTATTTT. Translating gives CASSESPGQGPDTQYF. The chain has TRBV10-2 and TRBJ2-3, with 9 bases matching TRBD1. The V gene's germline CDR1 is WSHSY and CDR2 SAAADI. There are 16 residues in the CDR3. With 0 bases clipped from V and 4 bases from J, the junction kept 5 bases outside the gene matches.

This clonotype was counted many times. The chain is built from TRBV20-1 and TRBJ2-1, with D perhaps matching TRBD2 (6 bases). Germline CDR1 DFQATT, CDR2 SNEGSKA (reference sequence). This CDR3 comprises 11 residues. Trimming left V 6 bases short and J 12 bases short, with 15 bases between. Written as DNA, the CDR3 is TGCAGTGCCTTTCTAGCGCCGTCGCAGTTCTTC. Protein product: CSAFLAPSQFF.

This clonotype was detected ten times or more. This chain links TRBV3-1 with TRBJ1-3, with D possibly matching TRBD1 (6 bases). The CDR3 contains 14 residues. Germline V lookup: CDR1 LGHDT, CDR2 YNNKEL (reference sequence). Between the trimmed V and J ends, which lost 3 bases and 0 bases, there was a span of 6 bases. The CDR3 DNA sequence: TGTGCCAGCAGCCAGGACAGCTCTGGAAACACCATATATTTT. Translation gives CASSQDSSGNTIYF.

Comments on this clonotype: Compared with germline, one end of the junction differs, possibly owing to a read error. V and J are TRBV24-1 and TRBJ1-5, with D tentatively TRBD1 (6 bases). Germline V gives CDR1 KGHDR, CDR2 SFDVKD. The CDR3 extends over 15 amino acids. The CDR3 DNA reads TGTGCCACCAGCGGAGGGGGTCCAAACAATCAGCCCCAGAATTTT. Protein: CATSGGGPNNQPQNF.

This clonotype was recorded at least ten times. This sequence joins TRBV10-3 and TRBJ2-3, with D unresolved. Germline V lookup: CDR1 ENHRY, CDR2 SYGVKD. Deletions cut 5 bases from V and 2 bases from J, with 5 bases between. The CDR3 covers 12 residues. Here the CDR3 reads CAISWDTDTQYF. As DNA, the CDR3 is TGTGCCATCAGTTGGGACACAGATACGCAGTATTTT.

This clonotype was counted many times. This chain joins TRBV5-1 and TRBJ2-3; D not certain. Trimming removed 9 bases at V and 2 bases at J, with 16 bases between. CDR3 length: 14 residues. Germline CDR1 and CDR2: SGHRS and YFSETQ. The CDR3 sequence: CATRARVVTDTQYF. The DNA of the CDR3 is TGCGCCACACGAGCTCGGGTCGTCACAGATACGCAGTATTTT.

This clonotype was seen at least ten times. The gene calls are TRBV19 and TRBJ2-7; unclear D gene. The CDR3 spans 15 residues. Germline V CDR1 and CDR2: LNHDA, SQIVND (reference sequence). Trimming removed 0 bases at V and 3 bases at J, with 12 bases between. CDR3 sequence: CASSIDWPGDYEQYF. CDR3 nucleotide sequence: TGTGCCAGTAGTATAGACTGGCCTGGTGACTACGAGCAGTACTTC.

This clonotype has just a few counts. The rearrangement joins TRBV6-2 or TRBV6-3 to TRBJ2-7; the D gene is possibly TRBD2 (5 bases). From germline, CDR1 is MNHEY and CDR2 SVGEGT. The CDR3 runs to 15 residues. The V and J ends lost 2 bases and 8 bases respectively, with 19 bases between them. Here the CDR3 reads CASSYGGPGLLKQYF. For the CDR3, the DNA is TGTGCCAGCAGTTACGGAGGACCGGGGTTACTCAAGCAGTACTTC.

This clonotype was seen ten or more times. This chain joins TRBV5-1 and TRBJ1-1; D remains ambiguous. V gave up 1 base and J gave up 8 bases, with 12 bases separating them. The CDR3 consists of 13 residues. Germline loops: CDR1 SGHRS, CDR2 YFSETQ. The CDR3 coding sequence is TGCGCCAGCAGCTTGTACAGCGGCTCCGAAGCTTTCTTT. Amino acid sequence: CASSLYSGSEAFF.

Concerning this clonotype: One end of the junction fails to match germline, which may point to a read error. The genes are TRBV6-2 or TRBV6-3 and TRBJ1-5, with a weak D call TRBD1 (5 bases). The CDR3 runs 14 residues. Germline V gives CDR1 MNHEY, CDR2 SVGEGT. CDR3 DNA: TGTGCCAGCAGTTACGGGACGGTGGGCCAGCCCCAGAATTTT. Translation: CASSYGTVGQPQNF.

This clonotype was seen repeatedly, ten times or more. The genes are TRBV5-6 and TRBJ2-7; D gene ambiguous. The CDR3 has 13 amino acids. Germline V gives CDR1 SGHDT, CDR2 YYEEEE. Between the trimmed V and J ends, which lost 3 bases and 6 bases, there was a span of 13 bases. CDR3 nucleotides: TGTGCCAGCAGCTCCAATCAAGGCTCCGAGCAGTACTTC. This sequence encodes CASSSNQGSEQYF.

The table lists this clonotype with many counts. CDR3 nucleotides: TGCGCCAGCAGCTTGGATGGCGGCGCGAGGTATGAGCAGTTCTTC. As protein: CASSLDGGARYEQFF. V and J are TRBV5-1 and TRBJ2-1; D uncertain. CDR1 SGHRS and CDR2 YFSETQ come from the germline V gene. Trimming removed 0 bases from V and 8 bases from J, with 15 bases in between. The CDR3 covers 15 residues.

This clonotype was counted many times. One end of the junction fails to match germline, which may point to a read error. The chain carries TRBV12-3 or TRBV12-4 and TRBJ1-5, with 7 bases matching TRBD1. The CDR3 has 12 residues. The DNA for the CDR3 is TGTGCCAGCAGTTTTGAGGGACAGCCCCAGAATTTT. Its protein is CASSFEGQPQNF.

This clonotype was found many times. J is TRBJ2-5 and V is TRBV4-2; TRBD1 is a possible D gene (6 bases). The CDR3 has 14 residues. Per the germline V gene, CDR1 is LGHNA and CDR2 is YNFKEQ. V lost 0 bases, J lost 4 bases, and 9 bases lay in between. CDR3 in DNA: TGTGCCAGCAGCCAAGACTGGGGGCGAGAGACCCAGTACTTC. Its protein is CASSQDWGRETQYF.

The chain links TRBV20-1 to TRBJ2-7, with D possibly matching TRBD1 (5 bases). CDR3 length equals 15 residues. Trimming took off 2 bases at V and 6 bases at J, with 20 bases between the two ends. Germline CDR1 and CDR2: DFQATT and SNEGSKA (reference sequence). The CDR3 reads CSARSQGARTSEQYF. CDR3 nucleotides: TGCAGTGCTAGATCGCAGGGTGCGAGAACGAGCGAGCAGTACTTC.

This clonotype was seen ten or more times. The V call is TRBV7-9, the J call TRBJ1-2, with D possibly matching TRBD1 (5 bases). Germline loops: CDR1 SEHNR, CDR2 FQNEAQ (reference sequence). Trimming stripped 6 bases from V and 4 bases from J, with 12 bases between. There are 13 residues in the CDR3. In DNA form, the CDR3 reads TGTGCCAGCAGTCCAGACAGCCTCTATGGCTACACCTTC. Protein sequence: CASSPDSLYGYTF.

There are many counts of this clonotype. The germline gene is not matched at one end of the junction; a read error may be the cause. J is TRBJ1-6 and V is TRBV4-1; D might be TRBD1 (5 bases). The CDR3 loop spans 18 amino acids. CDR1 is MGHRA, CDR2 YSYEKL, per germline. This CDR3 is CASSQLDMGFSYNSPLNF. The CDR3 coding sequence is TGCGCCAGCAGCCAATTGGACATGGGGTTCTCCTATAATTCACCCCTCAACTTT.

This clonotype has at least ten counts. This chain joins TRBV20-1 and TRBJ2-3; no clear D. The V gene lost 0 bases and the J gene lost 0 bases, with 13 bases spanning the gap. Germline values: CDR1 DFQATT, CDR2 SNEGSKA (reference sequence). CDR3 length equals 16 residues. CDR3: CSARDLWGRSTDTQYF. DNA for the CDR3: TGCAGTGCTAGAGATCTTTGGGGTCGAAGCACAGATACGCAGTATTTT.

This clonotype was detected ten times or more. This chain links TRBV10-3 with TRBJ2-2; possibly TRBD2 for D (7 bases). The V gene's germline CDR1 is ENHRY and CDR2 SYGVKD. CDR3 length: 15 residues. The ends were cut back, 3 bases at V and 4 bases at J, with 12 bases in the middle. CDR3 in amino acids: CAISESGGLTGELFF. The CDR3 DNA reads TGTGCCATCAGTGAATCCGGGGGGCTCACCGGGGAGCTGTTTTTT.

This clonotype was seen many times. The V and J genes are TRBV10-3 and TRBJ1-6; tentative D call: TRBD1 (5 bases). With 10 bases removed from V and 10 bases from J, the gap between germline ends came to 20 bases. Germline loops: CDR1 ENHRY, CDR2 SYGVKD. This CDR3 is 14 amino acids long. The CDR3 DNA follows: TGTGCCACGAACCCCGGCCAGGGCGGATCACCCCTCCACTTT. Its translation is CATNPGQGGSPLHF.

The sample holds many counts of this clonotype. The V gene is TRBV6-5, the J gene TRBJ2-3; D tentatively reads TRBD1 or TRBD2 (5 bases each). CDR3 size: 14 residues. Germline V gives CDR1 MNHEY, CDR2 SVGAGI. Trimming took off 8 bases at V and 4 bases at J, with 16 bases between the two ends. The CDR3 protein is CASSFEGWADTQYF. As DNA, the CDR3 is TGTGCCAGCTCCTTTGAGGGGTGGGCAGATACGCAGTATTTT.

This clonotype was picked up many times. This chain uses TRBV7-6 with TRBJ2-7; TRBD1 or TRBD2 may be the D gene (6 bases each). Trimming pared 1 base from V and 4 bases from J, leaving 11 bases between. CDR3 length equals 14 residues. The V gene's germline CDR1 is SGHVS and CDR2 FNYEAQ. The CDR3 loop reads CASSLEGGGYEQYF. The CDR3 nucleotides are TGTGCCAGCAGCTTAGAGGGGGGCGGATACGAGCAGTACTTC.

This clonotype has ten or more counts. The DNA of the CDR3 is TGTGCCAGCAGCTTATCTGGTGGAGGGAGCGAGCAGTACTTC. This gives the protein CASSLSGGGSEQYF. The genes are TRBV7-9 and TRBJ2-7; tentative D call: TRBD2 (6 bases). V lost 2 bases to trimming and J lost 6 bases, with 14 bases between them. Germline V gives CDR1 SEHNR, CDR2 FQNEAQ (reference sequence). This CDR3 has 14 residues.